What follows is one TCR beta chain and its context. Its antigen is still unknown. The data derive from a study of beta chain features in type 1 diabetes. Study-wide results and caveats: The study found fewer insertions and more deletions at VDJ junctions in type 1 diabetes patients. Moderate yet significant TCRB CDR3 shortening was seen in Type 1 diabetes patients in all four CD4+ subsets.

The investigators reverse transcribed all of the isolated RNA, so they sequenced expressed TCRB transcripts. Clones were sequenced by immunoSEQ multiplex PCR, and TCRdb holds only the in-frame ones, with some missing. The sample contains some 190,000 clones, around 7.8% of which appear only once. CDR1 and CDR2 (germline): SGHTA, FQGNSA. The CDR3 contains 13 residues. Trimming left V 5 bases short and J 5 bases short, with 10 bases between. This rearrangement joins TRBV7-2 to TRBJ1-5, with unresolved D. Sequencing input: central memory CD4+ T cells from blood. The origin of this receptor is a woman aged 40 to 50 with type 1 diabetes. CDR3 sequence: CASSGGKDQPQHF. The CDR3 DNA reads TGTGCCAGCAGCGGAGGGAAGGATCAGCCCCAGCATTTT.